The next 23 T cell receptor beta chains were all read from a single sample in a study of T cell repertoires in cytomegalovirus infection (dated 2019 in TCRdb). Read against the paper, the sample's treatment or condition label means: in vitro stimulation with specific CMV peptide epitopes to enrich CMV-specific T cells. Antigens for these TCRs are unknown. TCRdb lists the instrument as Illumina HiSeq 1500. TCRdb reprocessed the public reads (quality trimming at Q25 with fastp, clone calling with MiXCR) and kept in-frame beta chains. Identical CDR3 protein sequences are pooled into one entry, listed with their most common genes and DNA. The sample table lists roughly 920,000 distinct CDR3 sequences, around 29% of them with a count of one. The ten largest clonotypes hold more than 12% of the sample. This specimen was cultured CD8+ T cells from PBMCs, taken from culture after CMV antigen stimulation. These receptors were taken from a human donor in good health (CMV status not recorded). Some clones in this sample may be carry-over from other donors' samples.

V gene TRBV5-4 combines with J gene TRBJ1-1; no clear D gene. Looked up from germline, CDR1 is SGHNT and CDR2 is YYREEE (reference sequence). The CDR3 is 15 residues long. Trimming shortened V by 5 bases and J by 0 bases, and 14 bases separated the two germline ends. This CDR3 is CASSVEGEVNTEAFF. The DNA of the CDR3 is TGTGCCAGCAGTGTAGAGGGTGAGGTGAACACTGAAGCTTTCTTT.

The chain couples TRBV12-3 or TRBV12-4 to TRBJ2-5; D might be TRBD1 or TRBD2, each matching 5 bases. Trimming stripped 5 bases from V and 1 base from J, with 8 bases between. The length of the CDR3 is 13 residues. The CDR3 sequence: CASSRDGQETQYF. In DNA, the CDR3 is TGTGCCAGCAGTAGGGACGGCCAAGAGACCCAGTACTTC.

Only a few counts were recorded for this clonotype. V usage is TRBV15 and J usage is TRBJ2-1; TRBD2 matches 15 bases. CDR1 LNHNV and CDR2 YYDKDF come from the germline V gene (reference sequence). Trimming removed 5 bases from V and 2 bases from J; junction bases left unmatched: 10. CDR3 length equals 19 residues. This CDR3 reads CATSGVPGLAGGTYNEQFF. Here the CDR3 DNA reads TGTGCCACCAGCGGCGTCCCGGGACTAGCGGGGGGCACCTACAATGAGCAGTTCTTC. The complete variable domain, with remaining parts taken from reference TRBV15 and TRBJ2-1, reads DAMVIQNPRYQVTQFGKPVTLSCSQTLNHNVMYWYQQKSSQAPKLLFHYYDKDFNNEADTPDNFQSRRPNTSFCFLDIRSPGLGDTAMYLCATSGVPGLAGGTYNEQFFGPGTRLTVL.

The chain combines TRBV27 with TRBJ1-6; D remains ambiguous. V was trimmed by 2 bases and J by 7 bases, leaving 6 bases between them. Per the germline V gene, CDR1 is MNHEY and CDR2 is SMNVEV (reference sequence). The CDR3 sequence is 13 residues long. The CDR3 loop reads CASSLNWNSPLHF. In nucleotides, the CDR3 is TGTGCCAGCAGTTTAAATTGGAATTCACCCCTCCACTTT.

The chain is built from TRBV6-6 and TRBJ1-1; D is uncertain. Germline V gives CDR1 MNHNY, CDR2 SVGAGI (reference sequence). The CDR3 is 13 residues long. V dropped 11 bases and J dropped 1 base, with 14 bases sitting between them. The DNA of the CDR3 is TGTGCCGTAAGTAAAGGAAGGAACACTGAAGCTTTCTTT. Amino acid sequence: CAVSKGRNTEAFF.

This clonotype was recorded only once. The chain carries TRBV20-1 and TRBJ1-2; maybe TRBD1 (5 bases). Trimming shortened V by 5 bases and J by 4 bases, and 11 bases separated the two germline ends. CDR1 is DFQATT and CDR2 is SNEGSKA in the germline V gene (reference sequence). The CDR3 sequence is 12 residues long. CDR3 bases: TGCAGTGCTCCCGACAGCTCCTATGGCTACACCTTC. Protein: CSAPDSSYGYTF.

The gene calls are TRBV5-8 and TRBJ2-3; no firm D call. The CDR3 covers 14 residues. Germline CDR1 reads SGHTS; CDR2 reads YDEGEE. Between the trimmed V and J ends, which lost 4 bases and 0 bases, there was a span of 9 bases. Here the CDR3 DNA reads TGTGCCAGCAGCACCGGACGGAGCACAGATACGCAGTATTTT. It codes for CASSTGRSTDTQYF. Full variable domain (rest looked up from reference TRBV5-8 and TRBJ2-3): EAGVTQSPTHLIKTRGQQATLRCSPISGHTSVYWYQQALGLGLQFLLWYDEGEERNRGNFPPRFSGRQFPNYSSELNVNALELEDSALYLCASSTGRSTDTQYFGPGTRLTVL.

This clonotype was found a few times. This chain joins TRBV7-6 and TRBJ2-5, with D perhaps matching TRBD2 (5 bases). V was clipped by 5 bases and J by 5 bases, with 15 bases between them. Germline CDR1 and CDR2: SGHVS and FNYEAQ. This CDR3 is built from 14 residues. The CDR3 loop reads CASSPLEGAETQYF. DNA for the CDR3: TGTGCCAGCAGCCCACTAGAGGGAGCGGAGACCCAGTACTTC.

This sequence joins TRBV7-6 and TRBJ2-3; D is perhaps TRBD2 (6 bases). From germline, CDR1 is SGHVS and CDR2 FNYEAQ. The CDR3 extends over 15 amino acids. Trimming stripped 1 base from V and 6 bases from J, with 14 bases between. The CDR3 is CASSLGRGLGDTQYF. CDR3 bases: TGTGCCAGCAGCTTAGGCCGGGGGTTGGGCGATACGCAGTATTTT.

This clonotype occurred a few times. The V call is TRBV19, the J call TRBJ1-1; D call uncertain. V lost 5 bases and J lost 1, with 17 bases in between. Germline V CDR1 and CDR2: LNHDA, SQIVND (reference sequence). This CDR3 contains 16 residues. This CDR3 is CASSAGSSRWNTEAFF. DNA for the CDR3: TGTGCCAGTAGTGCCGGAAGTTCACGATGGAACACTGAAGCTTTCTTT.

This clonotype was counted a few times. The chain carries TRBV12-3 or TRBV12-4 and TRBJ2-3, with D perhaps TRBD2 (5 bases). The V end was cut by 7 bases, the J end by 0 bases, with 17 bases between. The CDR3 loop spans 16 amino acids. The CDR3 sequence is CASTPDLTSSTDTQYF. Here the CDR3 DNA reads TGTGCCAGCACCCCGGACTTGACCTCTAGCACAGATACGCAGTATTTT.

There are many counts of this clonotype. J is TRBJ1-2 and V is TRBV12-3 or TRBV12-4; D is ambiguous. This CDR3 is built from 14 residues. V was shortened by 6 bases and J by 2 bases, with 13 bases between the two germline ends. CDR3 residues: CASSLHWANYGYTF. As DNA, the CDR3 is TGTGCCAGCAGCCTCCACTGGGCAAACTATGGCTACACCTTC.

This rearrangement joins TRBV20-1 to TRBJ2-2, with 7 bases aligning to TRBD1. This CDR3 is built from 16 residues. Unmatched junction bases numbered 8, after V lost 1 base and J lost 3 bases. Germline assignment: CDR1 DFQATT and CDR2 SNEGSKA (reference sequence). The chain's CDR3 is CSARARQGDYTGELFF. As DNA, the CDR3 is TGCAGTGCTAGAGCCCGACAGGGAGACTACACCGGGGAGCTGTTTTTT.

This clonotype showed up many times. The rearrangement joins TRBV7-6 to TRBJ2-2; D remains unclear. Germline CDR1 and CDR2: SGHVS and FNYEAQ. The CDR3 length is 14 residues. The ends were cut back, 5 bases at V and 4 bases at J, with 11 bases in the middle. CDR3 sequence (DNA): TGTGCCAGCAGCCAAACCGGTGGCACCGGGGAGCTGTTTTTT. Amino acid sequence: CASSQTGGTGELFF.

This chain connects TRBV2 to TRBJ2-7; D gene uncertain. V was shortened by 6 bases and J by 3 bases, with 15 bases between the two germline ends. Germline CDR1 SNHLY, CDR2 FYNNEI. The CDR3 is 14 amino acids. The CDR3 loop reads CASSQDLNLYEQYV. CDR3 bases: TGTGCCAGCAGCCAGGATCTCAATCTCTACGAGCAGTACGTC.

The chain employs TRBV4-1 and TRBJ1-1, with TRBD1 as a possible D gene (5 bases). Between the trimmed V and J ends, which lost 1 base and 1 base, there was a span of 16 bases. The CDR3 consists of 17 residues. The germline V gene encodes CDR1 MGHRA and CDR2 YSYEKL. This CDR3 is CASSQVSQGKSNTEAFF. CDR3 DNA sequence: TGCGCCAGCAGCCAAGTTAGTCAGGGAAAATCGAACACTGAAGCTTTCTTT.

V and J are TRBV24-1 and TRBJ2-1; D may be TRBD2 (5 bases). The CDR3 is 13 amino acids. With 0 bases removed from V and 9 bases from J, the gap between germline ends came to 8 bases. The germline CDR1 and CDR2 sequences are KGHDR and SFDVKD. Here the CDR3 DNA reads TGTGCCACCAGTGATTTGTCGGGGTTTGAGCAGTTCTTC. Residues: CATSDLSGFEQFF.

This chain connects TRBV11-2 to TRBJ1-1; no reliable D call. This CDR3 region has 16 residues. The germline CDR1 and CDR2 sequences are SGHAT and FQNNGV. Trimming pared 1 base from V and 6 bases from J, leaving 18 bases between. The CDR3 sequence: CASSLVLVGVNPEAFF. In DNA, the CDR3 is TGTGCCAGCAGCTTAGTATTGGTGGGAGTTAATCCTGAAGCTTTCTTT.

This chain uses TRBV6-5 with TRBJ2-6; possibly TRBD1 for D (6 bases). Germline V gene lookup returns CDR1 MNHEY and CDR2 SVGAGI. Trimming took 1 base from V and 2 from J, leaving 12 bases between them. The CDR3 has 17 amino acids. The CDR3 DNA follows: TGTGCCAGCAGTTACTTCCAGGGGCGGACTGGGGCCAACGTCCTGACTTTC. It is translated as CASSYFQGRTGANVLTF.

The sample holds a few counts of this clonotype. V gene TRBV6-2 or TRBV6-3 combines with J gene TRBJ2-1; no definite D call. V lost 6 bases and J 4 bases, leaving 10 bases between the germline ends. CDR3 length: 13 amino acids. The germline V gene has CDR1 MNHEY and CDR2 SVGEGT. CDR3 DNA: TGTGCCAGCAGCCACGGTTGGTACAATGAGCAGTTCTTC. It yields the protein CASSHGWYNEQFF.

The V gene is TRBV28, the J gene TRBJ2-5; the D gene is possibly TRBD1 (6 bases). V gave up 4 bases and J gave up 0 bases, with 15 bases separating them. Germline V gene sequence: CDR1 MDHEN, CDR2 SYDVKM. The CDR3 loop spans 16 amino acids. The CDR3 nucleotides are TGTGCCAGCAGTTCGCCCGGGACACAGTACCAAGAGACCCAGTACTTC. Translated: CASSSPGTQYQETQYF.

This clonotype showed up just a few times. The V call is TRBV7-9, the J call TRBJ2-3; 8 bases are shared with TRBD1. Trimming at V came to 5 bases and at J to 0 bases, leaving 4 bases not matched to a gene. This CDR3 comprises 15 residues. Germline CDR1 reads SEHNR; CDR2 reads FQNEAQ (reference sequence). The CDR3 DNA reads as TGTGCCAGCAGCACTCACAGGGGGAGCACAGATACGCAGTATTTT. It translates to CASSTHRGSTDTQYF.

This clonotype came up a few times. V usage is TRBV2 and J usage is TRBJ2-1; D gene ambiguous. V was trimmed by 5 bases and J by 10 bases, leaving 12 bases between them. Germline V CDR1 and CDR2: SNHLY, FYNNEI. The CDR3 is made up of 12 amino acids. CDR3 nucleotides: TGTGCCAGCAGTACTCCAGGCCGGGAGCAGTTCTTC. Translating it yields CASSTPGREQFF.